Below, 29 T cell receptor beta chains from the same sample are listed, as sequenced in a study of control samples from healthy donors and cancer patients. TCRdb's copy holds only in-frame clones and misses some; the assay was immunoSEQ multiplex PCR. The sample consists of 200,000 or so clones, roughly 94% of them appearing once. The material sequenced was blood. The receptors come from a man aged 50-60 years in good health.

The genes are TRBV27 and TRBJ1-2, with a tentative D call TRBD1 (5 bases). The germline V and J ends were trimmed by 0 bases and 6 bases, with 17 bases remaining between them. Germline V CDR1 and CDR2: MNHEY, SMNVEV (reference sequence). The CDR3 totals 16 residues. The CDR3 region has the DNA TGTGCCAGCAGTTTATCGAAGAGCAGGGCAAATGATGGCTACACCTTC. Its translation is CASSLSKSRANDGYTF.

This chain connects TRBV27 to TRBJ1-2, with D maybe TRBD1 (5 bases). Between the trimmed V and J ends, which lost 3 bases and 7 bases, there was a span of 12 bases. Germline V gene lookup returns CDR1 MNHEY and CDR2 SMNVEV (reference sequence). The CDR3 covers 13 residues. CDR3 nucleotides: TGTGCCAGCAGTTTTAGGGGAACTGGTGGCTACACCTTC. Protein: CASSFRGTGGYTF.

The chain links TRBV12-5 to TRBJ2-7; D might be TRBD2 (6 bases). Between the trimmed V and J ends, which lost 0 bases and 3 bases, there was a span of 12 bases. The V gene's germline CDR1 is LGHNT and CDR2 FRNRAP. The CDR3 has 15 residues. The CDR3 region has the DNA TGTGCTAGTGGTTTGGTACGGGGAGGCTACTACGAGCAGTACTTC. Translated, it gives CASGLVRGGYYEQYF.

This chain uses TRBV19 with TRBJ2-2; D remains ambiguous. The CDR3 contains 13 residues. Per germline, CDR1 LNHDA and CDR2 SQIVND (reference sequence). V was pared by 0 bases and J by 9 bases, with 8 bases between. CDR3 residues: CASSIDGYRELFF. In DNA form, the CDR3 reads TGTGCCAGTAGTATAGATGGGTACCGGGAGCTGTTTTTT.

The chain recombines TRBV4-1 with TRBJ2-5; perhaps TRBD2 as D (6 bases). Germline V gives CDR1 MGHRA, CDR2 YSYEKL. The CDR3 contains 14 residues. Trimming took 2 bases from V and 5 from J, leaving 12 bases between them. CDR3 DNA: TGCGCCAGCAGCCAAATGCCGGGAGTGGAGACCCAGTACTTC. It translates to CASSQMPGVETQYF.

This chain joins TRBV30 and TRBJ1-3, with D perhaps matching TRBD1 (5 bases). The germline V and J ends were trimmed by 3 bases and 3 bases, with 12 bases remaining between them. Germline lookup yields CDR1 GTSNPN and CDR2 SVGIG (reference sequence). This CDR3 has 14 amino acids. The CDR3 DNA is TGTGCCTGGAGCCGCGGGGGTTTTGGAAACACCATATATTTT. It translates to CAWSRGGFGNTIYF.

The chain combines TRBV6-5 with TRBJ1-1; no clear D. CDR1 is MNHEY, CDR2 SVGAGI, per germline. CDR3 size: 11 residues. Between the trimmed V and J ends, which lost 7 bases and 8 bases, there was a span of 11 bases. CDR3 in amino acids: CASTRGEEAFF. CDR3 DNA sequence: TGTGCCAGCACTCGGGGAGAAGAAGCTTTCTTT.

The rearrangement links TRBV5-1 to TRBJ1-2; D is undetermined. Germline V gene data show CDR1 as SGHRS and CDR2 as YFSETQ. CDR3 length: 12 residues. Trimming stripped 7 bases from V and 4 bases from J, with 11 bases between. CDR3 nucleotide sequence: TGCGCCAGCGGCCCGCCAGGCTATGGCTACACCTTC. This codes for CASGPPGYGYTF. Complete variable domain (other parts from reference TRBV5-1 and TRBJ1-2): KAGVTQTPRYLIKTRGQQVTLSCSPISGHRSVSWYQQTPGQGLQFLFEYFSETQRNKGNFPGRFSGRQFSNSRSEMNVSTLELGDSALYLCASGPPGYGYTFGSGTRLTVV.

CDR3 DNA: TGTGCCAGCAAAACAGGGAACTATGGCTACACCTTC. As protein: CASKTGNYGYTF. This chain uses TRBV3-1 (or the pseudogene TRBV3-2) with TRBJ1-2; D is possibly TRBD1 (6 bases). Germline loops: CDR1 LGHDT, CDR2 YNNKEL (reference sequence). This CDR3 spans 12 amino acids. Trimming shortened V by 7 bases and J by 2 bases, and 8 bases separated the two germline ends.

The V and J genes are TRBV27 and TRBJ1-1; D perhaps matches TRBD1 (5 bases). The CDR3 sequence is 13 residues long. V dropped 3 bases and J dropped 5 bases, with 10 bases sitting between them. Per germline, CDR1 MNHEY and CDR2 SMNVEV (reference sequence). CDR3 sequence (DNA): TGTGCCAGCAGTTTCGGGGGGAATACTGAAGCTTTCTTT. It is translated as CASSFGGNTEAFF.

This chain joins TRBV18 and TRBJ2-3; 7 nucleotides match TRBD1. Germline V gene sequence: CDR1 KGHSH, CDR2 LQKENI. The V and J ends lost 6 bases and 1 base, in that order; junction bases with no gene match: 4. This CDR3 contains 14 residues. Here the CDR3 reads CASSPGQGTDTQYF. CDR3 sequence (DNA): TGTGCCAGCTCTCCCGGACAGGGCACAGATACGCAGTATTTT.

This chain connects TRBV19 to TRBJ1-2; D call uncertain. CDR3 length equals 12 residues. CDR1 is LNHDA, CDR2 SQIVND, per germline (reference sequence). V was pared by 1 base and J by 7 bases, with 7 bases between. The DNA of the CDR3 is TGTGCCAGTAGTATAGCCGGCGGTGGCTACACCTTC. It yields the protein CASSIAGGGYTF.

The V gene is TRBV7-9, the J gene TRBJ2-7; D is unresolved. The germline CDR1 and CDR2 sequences are SEHNR and FQNEAQ (reference sequence). V shed 4 bases and J shed 2 bases, with 21 bases lying between them. This CDR3 region has 17 residues. The CDR3 reads CASSSSFRAGSTYEQYF. DNA of the CDR3: TGTGCCAGCAGCTCATCCTTTAGGGCAGGCTCTACCTACGAGCAGTACTTC.

This chain links TRBV5-6 with TRBJ1-2; TRBD1 is a possible D gene (5 bases). The CDR3 loop spans 16 amino acids. Germline V gives CDR1 SGHDT, CDR2 YYEEEE. Trimming cost V 4 bases and J 3 bases, with 19 bases left between them. Here the CDR3 reads CASSRFIPGGDYGYTF. DNA of the CDR3: TGTGCCAGCAGCCGCTTCATCCCGGGGGGGGACTATGGCTACACCTTC.

The chain uses TRBV6-2 or TRBV6-3 and TRBJ1-2; no clear D. Between the trimmed V and J ends, which lost 2 bases and 8 bases, there was a span of 9 bases. The CDR3 sequence is 12 residues long. Germline CDR1 reads MNHEY; CDR2 reads SVGEGT. Here the CDR3 DNA reads TGTGCCAGCAGTTACAGGGCAGGCGGCTACACCTTC. Translation: CASSYRAGGYTF.

This sequence joins TRBV3-1 (or the pseudogene TRBV3-2) and TRBJ2-5; either TRBD1 or TRBD2 may supply D (5 bases each). The germline CDR1 and CDR2 sequences are LGHDT and YNNKEL (reference sequence). V shed 0 bases and J shed 1 base, with 15 bases lying between them. The CDR3 sequence is 17 residues long. The CDR3 spells CASSQDVLVGVQETQYF. CDR3 bases: TGTGCCAGCAGCCAAGATGTACTTGTGGGGGTCCAAGAGACCCAGTACTTC.

The chain couples TRBV27 to TRBJ1-6, with D uncertain. Per the germline V gene, CDR1 is MNHEY and CDR2 is SMNVEV (reference sequence). CDR3 length: 13 amino acids. V was cut by 2 bases and J by 10 bases, with 9 bases left in between. In nucleotides, the CDR3 is TGTGCCAGCAGTTTAAGAGACCTCTCACCCCTCCACTTT. Its protein is CASSLRDLSPLHF.

This clone was found once. Other DNA sequences within the sample encode an identical CDR3. The chain carries TRBV5-6 and TRBJ1-5; D perhaps matches TRBD1 (5 bases). Germline V gene lookup returns CDR1 SGHDT and CDR2 YYEEEE. V was clipped by 0 bases and J by 1 base, with 5 bases between them. The CDR3 length is 14 residues. CDR3 nucleotide sequence: TGTGCCAGCAGCTTGGGGGGCAGCAATCAGCCCCAGCATTTT. Its protein is CASSLGGSNQPQHF.

Of note for this clone: The junction differs from germline at one of its ends, possibly a read error. The V gene is TRBV7-2, the J gene TRBJ2-5; D possibly corresponds to TRBD1 (6 bases). This CDR3 contains 14 residues. Germline CDR1 is SGHTA and CDR2 is FQGNSA. CDR3 sequence reads: CASSFRGGQEAQYF. As DNA, the CDR3 is TGTGCCAGCAGCTTCAGGGGCGGTCAAGAGGCCCAGTACTTC.

This clone was seen once. This rearrangement joins TRBV5-1 to TRBJ1-1; tentative D call: TRBD1 (5 bases). Looked up from germline, CDR1 is SGHRS and CDR2 is YFSETQ. The V end lost 0 bases, the J end lost 6 bases, and 15 bases lay between the germline ends. The CDR3 is made up of 15 amino acids. CDR3 amino acids: CASSLGGGDLAEAFF. As DNA, the CDR3 is TGCGCCAGCAGCTTGGGTGGAGGGGACCTAGCTGAAGCTTTCTTT.

V and J are TRBV7-6 and TRBJ1-4; 10 bases are a match to TRBD1. The CDR3 extends over 15 amino acids. Germline V gene data show CDR1 as SGHVS and CDR2 as FNYEAQ. V lost 6 bases and J lost 7; bases outside the gene matches: 8. CDR3 DNA: TGTGCCAGCAGTAGAACTCGGACAGGGGGTGAAAAACTGTTTTTT. This sequence encodes CASSRTRTGGEKLFF.

This rearrangement joins TRBV7-3 to TRBJ2-5; possibly TRBD2 for D (7 bases). This CDR3 has 15 amino acids. Germline V gene data show CDR1 as SGHTA and CDR2 as FQGTGA. Trimming removed 5 bases at V and 5 bases at J, with 18 bases between. As DNA, the CDR3 is TGTGCCAGCAGCCCCCGGGGGGCCCTAGGGGAGACCCAGTACTTC. Translation: CASSPRGALGETQYF.

The chain is built from TRBV19 and TRBJ2-1; D not resolved. V was trimmed by 4 bases and J by 2 bases, leaving 9 bases between them. CDR1 LNHDA and CDR2 SQIVND come from the germline V gene (reference sequence). CDR3 length equals 14 residues. The CDR3 bases are TGTGCCAGTAGTAACCAACTGGCCTACAATGAGCAGTTCTTC. Translated: CASSNQLAYNEQFF.

The V and J genes are TRBV5-1 and TRBJ2-2, with D uncertain. The CDR3 spans 15 residues. The germline V gene encodes CDR1 SGHRS and CDR2 YFSETQ. Between the trimmed V and J ends, which lost 1 base and 2 bases, there was a span of 9 bases. CDR3 nucleotide sequence: TGCGCCAGCAGCTTGTCAGGTGAAAACACCGGGGAGCTGTTTTTT. Encoded protein: CASSLSGENTGELFF.

The CDR3 nucleotides read TGTGCCAGTGGGGCAGGATTGAACACTGAAGCTTTCTTT. Protein: CASGAGLNTEAFF. The rearrangement joins TRBV2 to TRBJ1-1; D may be TRBD1 (5 bases). The CDR3 totals 13 residues. CDR1 is SNHLY and CDR2 is FYNNEI in the germline V gene. Trimming pared 9 bases from V and 0 bases from J, leaving 11 bases between.

This rearrangement joins TRBV4-2 to TRBJ2-2; 10 nucleotides line up with TRBD1. Trimming removed 6 bases from V and 3 bases from J; junction bases left unmatched: 10. Germline V gene data show CDR1 as LGHNA and CDR2 as YNFKEQ. This CDR3 comprises 17 residues. The CDR3 sequence: CASRGSRDRGDTGELFF. CDR3 nucleotides: TGTGCCAGCAGGGGGAGCCGGGACAGGGGAGACACCGGGGAGCTGTTTTTT.

The rearrangement uses TRBV6-5 and TRBJ1-6; tentatively, D is TRBD1 (5 bases). V lost 6 bases and J lost 9, with 15 bases in between. The CDR3 covers 14 residues. The germline CDR1 and CDR2 sequences are MNHEY and SVGAGI. CDR3: CASSKGTASSPLHF. The CDR3, as DNA: TGTGCCAGCAGCAAGGGGACTGCAAGTTCACCCCTCCACTTT.

CDR3 bases: TGCAGCGTTGAAGACCTCCAGGGGGCGGCTGAAGCTTTCTTT. This codes for CSVEDLQGAAEAFF. This chain links TRBV29-1 with TRBJ1-1; 8 positions agree with TRBD1. Germline V CDR1 and CDR2: SQVTM, ANQGSEA. This CDR3 has 14 amino acids. V lost 0 bases, J lost 6 bases, and 6 bases stayed unmatched.

V is TRBV11-3 and J is TRBJ2-3; a possible D gene is TRBD2 (7 bases). Trimming pared 1 base from V and 4 bases from J, leaving 12 bases between. CDR1 SGHNT and CDR2 YENEEA come from the germline V gene. The CDR3 spans 15 residues. In nucleotides, the CDR3 is TGTGCCAGCAGCTTAGCCCGCGGGGGCGCAGATACGCAGTATTTT. It specifies CASSLARGGADTQYF.